This TCR beta chain was obtained from a study of cytomegalovirus exposure and HLA in healthy donors. In germline, CDR1 is SGHDN, CDR2 FVKESK. V lost 4 bases and J lost 5; bases outside the gene matches: 16. This CDR3 is 18 amino acids long. Sequencing used immunoSEQ multiplex PCR; TCRdb keeps in-frame clones, though not all of them. The table lists about 130,000 clones, 89% of them singletons. This TCR was sampled from a woman aged 18-29 years in good health and CMV-seronegative. Sequencing was performed on PBMCs. The J gene is TRBJ1-2, the V gene TRBV14; 10 nucleotides agree with TRBD1. In nucleotides, the CDR3 is TGTGCCAGCAGCCCATCGGGGACAGGGGTCCAAGGCCTATATGGCTACACCTTC. It specifies CASSPSGTGVQGLYGYTF.